These 2 T cell receptor beta chains originate from one sample sequenced in a study of blood T cell repertoires in COVID-19. The table came from immunoSEQ multiplex PCR; TCRdb's copy has only in-frame clones and leaves some out. The sample lists some 67,000 clones, around 87% occurring once. Input material: peripheral blood. These receptors came from a woman aged 60-75 years with acute or convalescent COVID-19.

This clone has more than one count but fewer than ten. The V and J genes are TRBV19 and TRBJ1-2; 7 positions agree with TRBD1. From germline, CDR1 is LNHDA and CDR2 SQIVND (reference sequence). The CDR3 loop spans 14 amino acids. Losses at the gene ends were 4 bases for V and 1 base for J; bases not matched to a gene: 3. The CDR3 bases are TGTGCCAGTAGTAATGGGGACAGTAACTATGGCTACACCTTC. Its translation is CASSNGDSNYGYTF.

This clone appeared a single time. V and J are TRBV5-6 and TRBJ2-7, with 7 nucleotides matching TRBD1. The CDR3 runs to 13 residues. Germline CDR1 reads SGHDT; CDR2 reads YYEEEE. With V trimmed by 3 bases and J by 5 bases, 5 bases remained unmatched. The CDR3 DNA reads TGTGCCAGCAGCTACGGGACAGCCGACGAGCAGTACGTC. This translates into CASSYGTADEQYV.